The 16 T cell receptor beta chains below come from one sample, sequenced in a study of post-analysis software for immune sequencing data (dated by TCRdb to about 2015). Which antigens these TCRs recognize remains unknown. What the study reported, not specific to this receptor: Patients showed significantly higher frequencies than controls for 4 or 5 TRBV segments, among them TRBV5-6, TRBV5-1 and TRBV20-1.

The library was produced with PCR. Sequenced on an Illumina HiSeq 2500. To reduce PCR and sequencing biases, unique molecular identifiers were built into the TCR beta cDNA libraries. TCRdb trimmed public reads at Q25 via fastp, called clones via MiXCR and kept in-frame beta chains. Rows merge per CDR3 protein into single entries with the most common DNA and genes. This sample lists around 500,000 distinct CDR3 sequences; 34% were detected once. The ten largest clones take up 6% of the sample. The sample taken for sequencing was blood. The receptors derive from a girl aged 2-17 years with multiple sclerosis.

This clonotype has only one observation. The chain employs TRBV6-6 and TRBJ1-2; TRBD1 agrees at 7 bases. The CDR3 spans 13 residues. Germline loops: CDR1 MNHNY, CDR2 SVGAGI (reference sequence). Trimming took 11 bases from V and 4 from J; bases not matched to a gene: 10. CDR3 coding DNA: TGTGCCTGCACCGAAGGGGGCCGCTATGGCTACACCTTC. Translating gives CACTEGGRYGYTF.

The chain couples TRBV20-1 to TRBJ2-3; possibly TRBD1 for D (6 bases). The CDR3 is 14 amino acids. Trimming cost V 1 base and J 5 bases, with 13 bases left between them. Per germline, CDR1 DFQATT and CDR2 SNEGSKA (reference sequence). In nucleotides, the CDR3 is TGCAGTGCTAGAGGAGGGGGTGGAATAGATACGCAGTATTTT. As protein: CSARGGGGIDTQYF.

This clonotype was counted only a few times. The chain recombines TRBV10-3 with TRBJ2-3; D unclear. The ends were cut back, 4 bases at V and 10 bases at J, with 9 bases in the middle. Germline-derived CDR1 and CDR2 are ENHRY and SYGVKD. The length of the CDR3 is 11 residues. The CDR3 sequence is CAISVTDAQYF. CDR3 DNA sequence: TGTGCCATCAGTGTGACCGATGCGCAGTATTTT.

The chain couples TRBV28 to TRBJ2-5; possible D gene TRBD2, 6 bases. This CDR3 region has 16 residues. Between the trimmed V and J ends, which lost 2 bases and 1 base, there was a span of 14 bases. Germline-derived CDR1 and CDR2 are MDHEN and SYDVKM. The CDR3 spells CASSLRRGGAQETQYF. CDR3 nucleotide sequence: TGTGCCAGCAGTTTACGTCGTGGAGGGGCCCAAGAGACCCAGTACTTC.

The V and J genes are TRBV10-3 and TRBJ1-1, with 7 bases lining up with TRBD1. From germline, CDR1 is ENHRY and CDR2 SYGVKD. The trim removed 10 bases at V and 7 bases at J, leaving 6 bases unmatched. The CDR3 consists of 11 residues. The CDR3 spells CATWTGLEAFF. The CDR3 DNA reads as TGTGCCACCTGGACAGGCCTTGAAGCTTTCTTT.

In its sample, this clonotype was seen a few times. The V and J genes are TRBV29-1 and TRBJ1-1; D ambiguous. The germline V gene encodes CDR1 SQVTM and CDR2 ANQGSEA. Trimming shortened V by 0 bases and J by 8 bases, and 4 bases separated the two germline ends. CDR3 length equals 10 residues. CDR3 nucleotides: TGCAGCGTTGAAGAGCAGGAAGCTTTCTTT. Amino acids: CSVEEQEAFF.

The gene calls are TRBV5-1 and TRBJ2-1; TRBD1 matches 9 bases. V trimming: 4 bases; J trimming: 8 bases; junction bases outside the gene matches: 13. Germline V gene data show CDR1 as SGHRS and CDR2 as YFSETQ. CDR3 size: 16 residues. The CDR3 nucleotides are TGCGCCAGCAGCATGAACCCACAGGGGGCGATGGATGAGCAGTTCTTC. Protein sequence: CASSMNPQGAMDEQFF.

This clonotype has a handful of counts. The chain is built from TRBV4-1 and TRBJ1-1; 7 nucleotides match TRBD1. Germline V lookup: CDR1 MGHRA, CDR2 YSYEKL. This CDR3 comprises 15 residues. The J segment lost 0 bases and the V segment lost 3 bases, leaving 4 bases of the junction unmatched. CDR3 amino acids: CASSHGTDMNTEAFF. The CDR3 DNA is TGCGCCAGCAGCCACGGGACAGACATGAACACTGAAGCTTTCTTT.

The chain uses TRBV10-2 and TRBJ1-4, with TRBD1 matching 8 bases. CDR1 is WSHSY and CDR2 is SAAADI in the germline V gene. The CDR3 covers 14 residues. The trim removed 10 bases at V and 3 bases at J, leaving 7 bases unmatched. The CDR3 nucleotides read TGCGCCACCCAGACAGGGGCGGCTAATGAAAAACTGTTTTTT. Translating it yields CATQTGAANEKLFF.

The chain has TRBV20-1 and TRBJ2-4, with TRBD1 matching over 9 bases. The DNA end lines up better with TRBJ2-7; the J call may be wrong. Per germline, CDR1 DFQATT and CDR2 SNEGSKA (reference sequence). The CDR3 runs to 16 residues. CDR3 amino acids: CSARRAGGTGTYEQYF. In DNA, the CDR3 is TGCAGTGCTAGAAGGGCCGGGGGGACAGGGACGTACGAGCAGTACTTC.

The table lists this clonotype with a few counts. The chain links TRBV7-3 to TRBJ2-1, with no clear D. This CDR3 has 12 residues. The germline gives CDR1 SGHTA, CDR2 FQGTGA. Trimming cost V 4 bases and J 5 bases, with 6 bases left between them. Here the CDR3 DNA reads TGTGCCAGCAGCTCGACCGACAATGAGCAGTTCTTC. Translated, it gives CASSSTDNEQFF.

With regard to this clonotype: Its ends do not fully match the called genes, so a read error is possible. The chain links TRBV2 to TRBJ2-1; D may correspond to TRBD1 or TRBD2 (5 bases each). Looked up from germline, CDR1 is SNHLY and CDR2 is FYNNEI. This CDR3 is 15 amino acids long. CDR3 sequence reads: CASMPGPTSYNEQFF. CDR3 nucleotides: TGTGCCAGCATGCCGGGACCTACCTCCTACAATGAGCAATTCTTC.

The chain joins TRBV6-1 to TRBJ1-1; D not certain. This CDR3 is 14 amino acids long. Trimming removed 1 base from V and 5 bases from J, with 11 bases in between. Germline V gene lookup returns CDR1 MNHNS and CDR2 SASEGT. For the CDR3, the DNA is TGTGCCAGCAGTGAAGTGGAGGGCGGAACTGAAGCTTTCTTT. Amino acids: CASSEVEGGTEAFF.

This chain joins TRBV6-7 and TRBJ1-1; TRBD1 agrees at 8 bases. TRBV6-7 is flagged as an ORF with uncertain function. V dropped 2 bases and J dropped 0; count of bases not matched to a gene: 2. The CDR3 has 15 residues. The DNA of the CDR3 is TGTGCCAGCAGTTACCCACAGGGGGTGAACACTGAAGCTTTCTTT. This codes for CASSYPQGVNTEAFF.

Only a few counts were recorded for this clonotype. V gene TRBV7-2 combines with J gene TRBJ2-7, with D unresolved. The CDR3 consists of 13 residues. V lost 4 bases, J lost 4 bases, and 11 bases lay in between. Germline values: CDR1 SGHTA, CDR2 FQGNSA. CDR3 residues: CASSSPETYEQYF. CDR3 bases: TGTGCCAGCAGCTCCCCGGAGACTTACGAGCAGTACTTC.

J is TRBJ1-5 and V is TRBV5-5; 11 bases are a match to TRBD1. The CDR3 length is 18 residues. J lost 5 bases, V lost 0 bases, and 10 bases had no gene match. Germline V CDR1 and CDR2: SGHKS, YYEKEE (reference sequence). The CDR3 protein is CASSLGILGTGGYQPQHF. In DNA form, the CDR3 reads TGTGCCAGCAGCTTGGGTATTTTAGGGACAGGGGGTTATCAGCCCCAGCATTTT.